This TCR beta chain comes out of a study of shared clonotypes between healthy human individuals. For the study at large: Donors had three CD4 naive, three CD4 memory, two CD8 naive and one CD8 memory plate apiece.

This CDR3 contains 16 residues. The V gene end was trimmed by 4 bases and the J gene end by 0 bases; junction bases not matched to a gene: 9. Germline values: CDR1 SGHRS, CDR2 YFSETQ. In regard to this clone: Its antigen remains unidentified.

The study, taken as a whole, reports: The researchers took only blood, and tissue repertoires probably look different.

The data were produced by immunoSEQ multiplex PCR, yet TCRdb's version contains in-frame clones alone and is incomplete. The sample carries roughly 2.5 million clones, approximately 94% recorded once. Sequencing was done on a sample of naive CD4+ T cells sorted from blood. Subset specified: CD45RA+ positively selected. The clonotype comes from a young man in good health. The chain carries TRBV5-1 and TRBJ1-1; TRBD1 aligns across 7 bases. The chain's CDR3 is CASSPGTEIMNTEAFF. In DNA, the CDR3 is TGCGCCAGCAGCCCTGGGACAGAAATCATGAACACTGAAGCTTTCTTT.